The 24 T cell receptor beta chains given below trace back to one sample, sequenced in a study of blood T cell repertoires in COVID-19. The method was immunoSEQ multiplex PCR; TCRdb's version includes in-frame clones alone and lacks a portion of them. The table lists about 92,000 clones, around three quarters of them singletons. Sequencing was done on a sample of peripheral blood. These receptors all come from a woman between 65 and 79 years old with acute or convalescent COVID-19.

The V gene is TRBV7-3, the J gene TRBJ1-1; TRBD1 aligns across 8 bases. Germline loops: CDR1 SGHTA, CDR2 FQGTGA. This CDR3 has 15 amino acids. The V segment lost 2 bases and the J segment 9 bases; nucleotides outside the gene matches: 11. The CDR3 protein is CASSLSPGGTSQAFF. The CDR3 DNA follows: TGTGCCAGCAGCTTATCCCCAGGGGGCACTTCCCAAGCTTTCTTT.

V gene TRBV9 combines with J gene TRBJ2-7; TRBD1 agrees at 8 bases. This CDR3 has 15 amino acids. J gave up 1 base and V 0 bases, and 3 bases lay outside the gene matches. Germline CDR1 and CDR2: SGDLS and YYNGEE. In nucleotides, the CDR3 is TGTGCCAGCAGCGTAGGACAGGGGACTTCCTACGAGCAGTACTTC. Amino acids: CASSVGQGTSYEQYF.

This CDR3 reads CASSDRRQGTDTQYF. CDR3 nucleotide sequence: TGCGCCAGCAGTGACCGGAGACAGGGGACAGATACGCAGTATTTT. This chain links TRBV10-2 with TRBJ2-3, with 8 bases lining up with TRBD1. V was clipped by 3 bases and J by 3 bases; unmatched bases: 5. Per the germline V gene, CDR1 is WSHSY and CDR2 is SAAADI. The CDR3 length is 15 residues.

The CDR3 spells CAISADRAGNTIYF. For the CDR3, the DNA is TGTGCCATCAGTGCTGACAGGGCTGGAAACACCATATATTTT. This rearrangement joins TRBV10-3 to TRBJ1-3; 7 nucleotides line up with TRBD1. The CDR3 runs 14 residues. V was pared by 4 bases and J by 2 bases, with 2 bases of the junction left unmatched. Germline V gene sequence: CDR1 ENHRY, CDR2 SYGVKD.

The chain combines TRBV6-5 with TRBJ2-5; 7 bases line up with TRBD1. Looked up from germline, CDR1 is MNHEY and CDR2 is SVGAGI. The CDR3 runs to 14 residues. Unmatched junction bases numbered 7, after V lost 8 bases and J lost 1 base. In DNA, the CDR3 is TGTGCCAGCTATCCCAGGGGGAGCCAAGAGACCCAGTACTTC. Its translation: CASYPRGSQETQYF.

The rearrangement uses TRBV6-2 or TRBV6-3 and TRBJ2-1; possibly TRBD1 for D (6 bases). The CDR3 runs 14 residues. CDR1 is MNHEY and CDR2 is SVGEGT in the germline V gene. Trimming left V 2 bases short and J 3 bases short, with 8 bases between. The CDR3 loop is CASSYRGNYNEQFF. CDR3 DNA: TGTGCCAGCAGTTACAGGGGGAACTACAATGAGCAGTTCTTC.

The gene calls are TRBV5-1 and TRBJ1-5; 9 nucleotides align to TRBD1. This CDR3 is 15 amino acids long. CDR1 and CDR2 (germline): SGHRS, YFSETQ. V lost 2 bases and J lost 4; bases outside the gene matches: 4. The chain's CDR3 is CASSFTGGANQPQHF. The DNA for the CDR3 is TGCGCCAGCAGCTTCACAGGGGGCGCGAATCAGCCCCAGCATTTT. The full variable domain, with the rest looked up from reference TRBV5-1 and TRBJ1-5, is KAGVTQTPRYLIKTRGQQVTLSCSPISGHRSVSWYQQTPGQGLQFLFEYFSETQRNKGNFPGRFSGRQFSNSRSEMNVSTLELGDSALYLCASSFTGGANQPQHFGDGTRLSIL.

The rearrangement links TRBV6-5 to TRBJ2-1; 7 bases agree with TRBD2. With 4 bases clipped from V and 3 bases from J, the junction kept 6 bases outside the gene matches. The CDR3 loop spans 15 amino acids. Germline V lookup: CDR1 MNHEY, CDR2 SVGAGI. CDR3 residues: CASSWRGSSYNEQFF. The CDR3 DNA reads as TGTGCCAGCAGTTGGCGGGGGTCCAGCTACAATGAGCAGTTCTTC.

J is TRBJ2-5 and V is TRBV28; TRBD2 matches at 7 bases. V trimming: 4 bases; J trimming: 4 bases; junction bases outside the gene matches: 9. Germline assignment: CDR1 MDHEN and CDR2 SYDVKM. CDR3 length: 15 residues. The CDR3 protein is CASSSREVGRETQYF. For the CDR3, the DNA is TGTGCCAGCAGTTCCCGGGAGGTGGGGAGAGAGACCCAGTACTTC.

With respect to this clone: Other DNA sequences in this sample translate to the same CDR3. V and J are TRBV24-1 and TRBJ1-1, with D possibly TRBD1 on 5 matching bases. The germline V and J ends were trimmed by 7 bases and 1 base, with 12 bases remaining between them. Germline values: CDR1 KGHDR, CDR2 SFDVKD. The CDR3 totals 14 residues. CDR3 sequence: CATSAGQGNTEAFF. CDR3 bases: TGTGCCACCAGCGCAGGGCAGGGGAACACTGAAGCTTTCTTT.

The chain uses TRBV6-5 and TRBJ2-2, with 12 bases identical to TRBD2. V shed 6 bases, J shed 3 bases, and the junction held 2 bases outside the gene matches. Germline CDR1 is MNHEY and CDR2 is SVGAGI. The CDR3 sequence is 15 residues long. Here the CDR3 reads CASSRLAGDTGELFF. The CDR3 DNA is TGTGCCAGCAGCCGACTAGCGGGAGACACCGGGGAGCTGTTTTTT.

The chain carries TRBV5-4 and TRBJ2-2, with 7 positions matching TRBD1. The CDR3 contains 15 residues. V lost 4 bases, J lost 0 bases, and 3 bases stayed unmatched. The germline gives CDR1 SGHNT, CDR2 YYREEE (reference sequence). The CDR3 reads CASSTGASNTGELFF. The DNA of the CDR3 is TGTGCCAGCAGCACAGGGGCCTCGAACACCGGGGAGCTGTTTTTT.

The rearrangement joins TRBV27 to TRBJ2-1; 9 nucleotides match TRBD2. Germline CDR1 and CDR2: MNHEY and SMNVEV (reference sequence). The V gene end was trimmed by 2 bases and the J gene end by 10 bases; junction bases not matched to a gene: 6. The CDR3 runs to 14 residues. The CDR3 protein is CASSLLSGGPEQFF. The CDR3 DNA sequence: TGTGCCAGCAGTTTACTAAGCGGGGGGCCGGAGCAGTTCTTC.

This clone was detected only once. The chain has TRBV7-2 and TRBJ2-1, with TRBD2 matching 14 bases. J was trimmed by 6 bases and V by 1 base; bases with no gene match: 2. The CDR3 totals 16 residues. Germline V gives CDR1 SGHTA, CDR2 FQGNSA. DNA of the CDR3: TGTGCCAGCAGCTTAGAGGGGACTAGCGGGAGCAATGAGCAGTTCTTC. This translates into CASSLEGTSGSNEQFF.

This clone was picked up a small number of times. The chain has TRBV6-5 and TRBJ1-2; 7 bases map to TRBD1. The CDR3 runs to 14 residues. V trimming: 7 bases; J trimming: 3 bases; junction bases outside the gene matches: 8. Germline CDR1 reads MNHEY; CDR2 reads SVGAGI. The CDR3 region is CASNLDRDHYGYTF. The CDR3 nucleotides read TGTGCCAGCAACCTAGACAGGGACCACTATGGCTACACCTTC.

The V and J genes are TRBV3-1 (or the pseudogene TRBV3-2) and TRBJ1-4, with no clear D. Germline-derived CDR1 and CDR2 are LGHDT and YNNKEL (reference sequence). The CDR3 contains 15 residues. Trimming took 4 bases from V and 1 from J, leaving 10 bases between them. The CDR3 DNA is TGTGCCAGCAGCCGCTCTGCAGGAACTAATGAAAAACTGTTTTTT. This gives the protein CASSRSAGTNEKLFF.

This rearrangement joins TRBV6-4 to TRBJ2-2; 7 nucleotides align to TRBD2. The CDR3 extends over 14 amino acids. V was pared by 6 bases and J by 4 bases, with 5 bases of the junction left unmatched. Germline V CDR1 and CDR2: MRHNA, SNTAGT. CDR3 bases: TGTGCCAGCAGCCGGGACTACCCCACCGGGGAGCTGTTTTTT. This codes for CASSRDYPTGELFF.

The DNA for the CDR3 is TGTGCCAGCAGTTTAAGGTCGCTGGGGCCCTGGGATTCACCCCTCCACTTT. It yields the protein CASSLRSLGPWDSPLHF. The chain recombines TRBV28 with TRBJ1-6; D is perhaps TRBD1 (5 bases). The CDR3 contains 17 residues. CDR1 is MDHEN, CDR2 SYDVKM, per germline. Deletions cut 2 bases from V and 8 bases from J, with 19 bases between.

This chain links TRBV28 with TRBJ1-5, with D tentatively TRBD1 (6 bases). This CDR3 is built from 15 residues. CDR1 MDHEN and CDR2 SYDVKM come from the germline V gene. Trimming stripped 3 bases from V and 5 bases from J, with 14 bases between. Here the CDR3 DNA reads TGTGCCAGCAGTTTCGGGGGGCGATGGGATCAGCCCCAGCATTTT. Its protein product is CASSFGGRWDQPQHF.

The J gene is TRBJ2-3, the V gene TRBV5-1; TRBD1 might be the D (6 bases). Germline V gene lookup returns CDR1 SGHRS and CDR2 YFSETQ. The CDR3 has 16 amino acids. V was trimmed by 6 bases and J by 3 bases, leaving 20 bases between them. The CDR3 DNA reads TGCGCCAGCACAACCGGGGCACCCCAGGGGACAGATACGCAGTATTTT. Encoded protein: CASTTGAPQGTDTQYF.

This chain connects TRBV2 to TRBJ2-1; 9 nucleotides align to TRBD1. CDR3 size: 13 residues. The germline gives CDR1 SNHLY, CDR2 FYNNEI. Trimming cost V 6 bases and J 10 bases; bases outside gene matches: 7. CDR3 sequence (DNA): TGTGCCAGCAGCGCGGACAGGGGAGGGGAGCAGTTCTTC. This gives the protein CASSADRGGEQFF.

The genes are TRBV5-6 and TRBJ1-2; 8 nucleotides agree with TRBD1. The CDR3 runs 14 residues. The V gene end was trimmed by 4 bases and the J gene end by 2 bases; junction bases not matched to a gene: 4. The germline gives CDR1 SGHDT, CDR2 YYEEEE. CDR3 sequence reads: CASSRDRRNYGYTF. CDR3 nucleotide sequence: TGTGCCAGCAGCCGGGACAGGAGAAACTATGGCTACACCTTC.

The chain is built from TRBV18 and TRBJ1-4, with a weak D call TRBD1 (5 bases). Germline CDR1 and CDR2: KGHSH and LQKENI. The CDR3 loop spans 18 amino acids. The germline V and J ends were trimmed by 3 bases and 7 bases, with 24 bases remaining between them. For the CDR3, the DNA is TGTGCCAGCTCACCTCGCCCCCCCCAAGGCGGGGGAAGTGAAAAACTGTTTTTT. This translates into CASSPRPPQGGGSEKLFF.

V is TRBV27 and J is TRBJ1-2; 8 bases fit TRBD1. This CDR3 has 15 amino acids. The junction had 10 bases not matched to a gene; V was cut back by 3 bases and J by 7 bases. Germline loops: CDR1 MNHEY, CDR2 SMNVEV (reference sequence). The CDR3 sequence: CASSFRQDRVTGYTF. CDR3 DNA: TGTGCCAGCAGTTTTCGACAGGACAGGGTAACTGGCTACACCTTC.